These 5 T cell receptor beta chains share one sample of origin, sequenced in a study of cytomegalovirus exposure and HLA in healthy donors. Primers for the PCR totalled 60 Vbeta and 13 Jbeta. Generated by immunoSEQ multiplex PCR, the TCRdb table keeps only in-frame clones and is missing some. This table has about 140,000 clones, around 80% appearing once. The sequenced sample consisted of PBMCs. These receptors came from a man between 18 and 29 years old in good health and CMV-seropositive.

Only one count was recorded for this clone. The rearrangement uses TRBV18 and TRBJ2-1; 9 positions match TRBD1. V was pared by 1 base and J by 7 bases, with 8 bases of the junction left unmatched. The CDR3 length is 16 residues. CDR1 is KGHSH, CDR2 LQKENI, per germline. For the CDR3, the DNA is TGTGCCAGCTCACCACTAACAGGGGGCCTTGGGAATGAGCAGTTCTTC. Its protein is CASSPLTGGLGNEQFF.

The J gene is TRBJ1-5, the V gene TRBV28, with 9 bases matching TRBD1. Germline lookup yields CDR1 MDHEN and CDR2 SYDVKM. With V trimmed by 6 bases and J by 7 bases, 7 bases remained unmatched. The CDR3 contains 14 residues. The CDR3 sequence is CASSLGQGVQPQHF. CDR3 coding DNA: TGTGCCAGCAGCCTGGGACAGGGAGTGCAGCCCCAGCATTTT.

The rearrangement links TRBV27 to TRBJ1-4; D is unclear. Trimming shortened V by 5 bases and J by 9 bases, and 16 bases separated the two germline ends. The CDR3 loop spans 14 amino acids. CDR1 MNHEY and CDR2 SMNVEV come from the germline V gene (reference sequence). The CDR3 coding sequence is TGTGCCAGCAGTCCTCAAGCGTTGGGTCAAAAACTGTTTTTT. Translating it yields CASSPQALGQKLFF.

CDR3 protein: CASRPPADTQYF. In DNA form, the CDR3 reads TGTGCCAGCAGACCCCCAGCGGATACGCAGTATTTT. The chain links TRBV6-1 to TRBJ2-3; D ambiguous. Germline V gives CDR1 MNHNS, CDR2 SASEGT. V was clipped by 6 bases and J by 6 bases, with 10 bases between them. The CDR3 spans 12 residues.

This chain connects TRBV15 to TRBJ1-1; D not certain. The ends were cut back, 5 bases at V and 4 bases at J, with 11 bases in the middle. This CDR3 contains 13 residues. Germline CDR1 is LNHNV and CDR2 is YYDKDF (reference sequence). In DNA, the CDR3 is TGTGCCACCAGCCGACCTAGAGGCACTGAAGCTTTCTTT. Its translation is CATSRPRGTEAFF.